This TCR beta chain came from a study of EBV T-cell therapy then PD-1 blockade in nasopharyngeal carcinoma (TCRdb year 2021). CDR1 SGHKS and CDR2 YYEKEE were looked up in the germline V gene (reference sequence). Cut back by 0 bases and 4 bases, the V and J ends lie 8 bases apart. CDR3 length: 13 amino acids, cysteine to phenylalanine. Kept here is only the CDR3 DNA, which spans 39 bases and is read in frame from base 1. Genomic DNA was extracted from sorted cells using the Qiagen DNeasy Kit. TCR beta chain deep sequencing was performed on the immunoSEQ platform. The original methods were these. The immunoSEQ Analyzer software was used to analyze the repertoire data. The source is immuneACCESS, and TCRdb retained only in-frame sequences with V and J called. Part of the clones is not carried over; for the studies checked, unresolved V genes explain less than half of this, and the remainder is unexplained. D and trimming come from the DNA, and the V and J calls and clone size come from that table. Recorded for this sample are 14,000 or so clones; about 85% of them occurred a single time. The ten largest clonotypes hold 25% to 40% of the sample.

The sample's treatment or condition, from its label and the paper: AdE1-LMPpoly-expanded autologous EBV-specific T-cell therapy followed by anti-PD-1 nivolumab. Regarding this clone: The specificity of this receptor is unknown. Qualities for individual bases were not recorded, and no much larger clone is one base off.

The sequence was collected from a man aged 35-49 years with nasopharyngeal carcinoma. The material was CD8+ T cells from blood, obtained around day 100 from a patient whose treatment included autologous EBV-specific T cells and nivolumab. The rearrangement combines TRBV5-5 with TRBJ2-7, with an unclear D gene assignment. The DNA reads TGTGCCAGCAGCTTGGGGGTTTGGTACGAGCAGTACTTC. Its product reads: CASSLGVWYEQYF. Where the CDR3 stops, the reference TRBV5-5 and TRBJ2-7 genes take over; the full variable domain is DAGVTQSPTHLIKTRGQQVTLRCSPISGHKSVSWYQQVLGQGPQFIFQYYEKEERGRGNFPDRFSARQFPNYSSELNVNALLLGDSALYLCASSLGVWYEQYFGPGTRLTVT.